Below are 16 T cell receptor beta chains sequenced from a single sample in a study of regulatory T cells in long-lasting Graves disease. As to time point: newly diagnosed GD, antithyroid drugs for less than 3 months. PBMCs were the source of the RNA used for TCR sequencing. Arm-PCR of CDR3 regions and iRepertoire HTBI primers were the basis on which TCR beta libraries were built. TCRdb processed the multiplex PCR reads anew with MiXCR; each CDR3 protein has one entry. The sample consists of some 320,000 distinct CDR3 sequences, 15% to 20% of them appearing once. Source: peripheral blood mononuclear cells (PBMCs), taken at new diagnosis, from a patient treated with antithyroid drugs. The receptors were gathered from a female donor with Graves disease.

In its sample, this clonotype was seen many times. The V and J genes are TRBV24-1 and TRBJ2-1, with 13 bases that match TRBD2. Germline CDR1 and CDR2: KGHDR and SFDVKD. This CDR3 has 18 amino acids. J was trimmed by 2 bases and V by 4 bases; bases with no gene match: 7. DNA for the CDR3: TGTGCCACCAGTGACCGGGGACTAGCGGGGCTTACCTACAATGAGCAGTTCTTC. Its protein is CATSDRGLAGLTYNEQFF.

This clonotype was detected many times. This chain connects TRBV7-2 to TRBJ2-5, with 8 bases lining up with TRBD1. CDR1 and CDR2 from the germline V gene are SGHTA and FQGNSA. Trimming removed 4 bases from V and 7 bases from J; junction bases left unmatched: 17. The CDR3 has 17 residues. The CDR3 bases are TGTGCCAGCAGCTCCTTTCCCCCAGGACAGGGAGGAGTGACCCAGTACTTC. This translates into CASSSFPPGQGGVTQYF.

This clonotype was counted many times. The V gene is TRBV6-1, the J gene TRBJ2-1, with 7 bases aligning to TRBD2. CDR1 is MNHNS and CDR2 is SASEGT in the germline V gene. The CDR3 sequence is 14 residues long. V gave up 7 bases and J gave up 9 bases; unmatched junction bases: 12. The DNA for the CDR3 is TGTGCCAGCAATCTACCGGGAGGAGGCTTTGAGCAGTTCTTC. Amino acid sequence: CASNLPGGGFEQFF.

As concerns this clonotype: One base separates it from a far larger clone, so it is likely a read error. V usage is TRBV11-2 and J usage is TRBJ2-1; either TRBD1 or TRBD2 may fit D (5 bases each). The germline gives CDR1 SGHAT, CDR2 FQNNGV. V dropped 5 bases and J dropped 7 bases, with 21 bases sitting between them. There are 16 residues in the CDR3. The CDR3 DNA is TGTGCCAGCAGCGCCCTTGGGGACGGCCCCACTAATGAGCAGTTCTTC. Translating it yields CASSALGDGPTNEQFF.

This clonotype was detected a few times. It is likely a read error, because the conserved phenylalanine at the end of the CDR3 is missing. This chain links TRBV2 with TRBJ2-7; maybe TRBD1 (6 bases). V dropped 3 bases and J dropped 3 bases, with 15 bases sitting between them. This CDR3 is 15 amino acids long. Germline assignment: CDR1 SNHLY and CDR2 FYNNEI. CDR3 coding DNA: TGTGCCAGCAGTGAGGGGGCCTCGACCATCTACGAGCAGTACTCC. It specifies CASSEGASTIYEQYS.

This clonotype has a count of ten or more. The chain uses TRBV19 and TRBJ1-5; D gene ambiguous. Trimming cost V 5 bases and J 3 bases, with 8 bases left between them. This CDR3 spans 13 amino acids. The germline V gene encodes CDR1 LNHDA and CDR2 SQIVND (reference sequence). The DNA for the CDR3 is TGTGCCAGTAGTGGAGGGTTCAATCAGCCCCAGCATTTT. This gives the protein CASSGGFNQPQHF.

The chain joins TRBV7-9 to TRBJ2-3; possibly TRBD1 for D (5 bases). Trimming removed 4 bases from V and 2 bases from J, with 13 bases in between. The germline V gene has CDR1 SEHNR and CDR2 FQNEAQ (reference sequence). The CDR3 has 15 residues. CDR3 sequence reads: CASSSSLGVTDTQYF. In DNA, the CDR3 is TGTGCCAGCAGCTCCTCCCTAGGGGTCACAGATACGCAGTATTTT.

This clonotype was seen ten or more times. The chain has TRBV24-1 and TRBJ2-6, with D unclear. Trimming removed 5 bases at V and 0 bases at J, with 7 bases between. The CDR3 has 15 amino acids. From germline, CDR1 is KGHDR and CDR2 SFDVKD. This CDR3 reads CATSGWDSGANVLTF. In nucleotides, the CDR3 is TGTGCCACCAGTGGATGGGACTCTGGGGCCAACGTCCTGACTTTC.

Concerning this clonotype itself: One base separates it from a far larger clone, so it is likely a read error. The chain combines TRBV7-2 with TRBJ2-7, with D possibly TRBD2 on 5 matching bases. Germline V CDR1 and CDR2: SGHTA, FQGNSA. The CDR3 runs to 14 residues. Here the CDR3 DNA reads TGTGCCAGCAGTCAAGACAAGGAGGTCTCCGAGCAGTGCTTC. This gives the protein CASSQDKEVSEQCF.

This clonotype turned up a few times. The J gene is TRBJ2-5, the V gene TRBV6-7; 7 bases agree with TRBD1. TRBV6-7 falls under the ORF class, with uncertain function. V lost 2 bases, J lost 7 bases, and 7 bases stayed unmatched. This CDR3 contains 14 residues. The chain's CDR3 is CASSYEGASGTQYF. The CDR3 nucleotides are TGTGCCAGCAGTTACGAGGGGGCTTCGGGGACCCAGTACTTC.

Note on this clonotype: This may be a read error, as it is one base from a much larger clone. The chain employs TRBV30 and TRBJ1-1, with unresolved D. Germline CDR1 reads GTSNPN; CDR2 reads SVGIG (reference sequence). With 0 bases removed from V and 3 bases from J, the gap between germline ends came to 8 bases. The CDR3 extends over 13 amino acids. In DNA form, the CDR3 reads TGTGCCTGGAGTGTAAGGAGGGACACTGAAGCTTTCTTT. It encodes CAWSVRRDTEAFF.

This sequence joins TRBV29-1 and TRBJ2-1, with TRBD2 matching 9 bases. The germline gives CDR1 SQVTM, CDR2 ANQGSEA. V lost 7 bases to trimming and J lost 4 bases; unmatched junction nucleotides: 8. The CDR3 spans 14 residues. CDR3 DNA: TGCAGCGGAAGTCGGACTAGCGAGTACAATGAGCAGTTCTTC. The encoded protein is CSGSRTSEYNEQFF.

The V and J genes are TRBV30 and TRBJ1-3; TRBD1 matches 12 bases. J gave up 6 bases and V 2 bases, and 5 bases lay outside the gene matches. Germline V gives CDR1 GTSNPN, CDR2 SVGIG (reference sequence). The CDR3 consists of 15 residues. CDR3 protein: CAWSFGTGGLNTIYF. The CDR3, as DNA: TGTGCCTGGAGTTTCGGGACAGGGGGCTTAAACACCATATATTTT.

The chain uses TRBV29-1 and TRBJ1-2; tentative D call: TRBD1 (6 bases). V lost 1 base and J 8 bases, leaving 8 bases between the germline ends. Germline values: CDR1 SQVTM, CDR2 ANQGSEA. The CDR3 loop spans 11 amino acids. CDR3 in amino acids: CSVEVQGGYTF. CDR3 coding DNA: TGCAGCGTTGAAGTGCAGGGGGGCTACACCTTC.

This clonotype has ten or more counts. V is TRBV28 and J is TRBJ2-3; TRBD2 aligns across 13 bases. After removal of 3 bases from V and 7 bases from J, the junction contained 1 base not matched to a gene. The germline gives CDR1 MDHEN, CDR2 SYDVKM. The CDR3 sequence is 14 residues long. In DNA form, the CDR3 reads TGTGCCAGCAGTTTGACTAGCGGGAGGTATACGCAGTATTTT. Translated, it gives CASSLTSGRYTQYF.

V gene TRBV7-3 combines with J gene TRBJ2-1, with TRBD2 matching 8 bases. The CDR3 spans 14 residues. Per germline, CDR1 SGHTA and CDR2 FQGTGA. With V trimmed by 5 bases and J by 7 bases, 7 bases remained unmatched. The CDR3 region is CASSPSASGNEQFF. The CDR3, as DNA: TGTGCCAGCAGCCCCAGTGCTAGCGGGAATGAGCAGTTCTTC. The whole variable domain, filled in from reference TRBV7-3 and TRBJ2-1, reads GAGVSQTPSNKVTEKGKYVELRCDPISGHTALYWYRQSLGQGPEFLIYFQGTGAADDSGLPNDRFFAVRPEGSVSTLKIQRTERGDSAVYLCASSPSASGNEQFFGPGTRLTVL.